The source of this T cell receptor beta chain is a study of cytotoxic CD8 clonotypes in ibrutinib-treated CLL. V shed 5 bases and J shed 3 bases, with 21 bases lying between them. Germline V CDR1 and CDR2: SEHNR, FQNEAQ (reference sequence). The CDR3 is 17 amino acids. Here immunoSEQ multiplex PCR was the method, and the copy in TCRdb shows in-frame clones only, minus some. Of roughly 15,000 clones listed, 55% to 70% are singletons. The specimen comprised PBMCs, sampled before ibrutinib treatment. The sequence was obtained from a human donor with chronic lymphocytic leukemia. The J gene is TRBJ2-3, the V gene TRBV7-9; D ambiguous. The CDR3 spells CASSLRGRPKETDTQYF. The CDR3 DNA sequence: TGTGCCAGCAGCCTGCGTGGCAGGCCCAAGGAGACAGATACGCAGTATTTT.